The 20 T cell receptor beta chains presented below share a single source sample, sequenced in a study of CD8 T cells in Susac syndrome. Reverse transcription of roughly 0.5 to 1 ug RNA used random hexamers. TCRdb passed the immunoSEQ multiplex PCR reads through MiXCR, listing each CDR3 protein once. Seen here are 140,000 or so distinct CDR3 sequences, 85% to 95% observed once, and the top ten hold approximately 0.11%. The sample comprised CD4+ T cells from PBMCs. The receptors derive from a human donor with multiple sclerosis.

V usage is TRBV5-4 and J usage is TRBJ2-6, with 10 bases matching TRBD2. The ends lost 4 bases at V and 0 bases at J; junction bases unmatched: 4. CDR1 and CDR2 (germline): SGHNT, YYREEE (reference sequence). The CDR3 contains 17 residues. The CDR3 region has the DNA TGTGCCAGCAGCCCGATAGCGGGAGGCTCTGGGGCCAACGTCCTGACTTTC. This sequence encodes CASSPIAGGSGANVLTF.

This chain connects TRBV12-3 or TRBV12-4 to TRBJ2-4; TRBD1 agrees at 7 bases. This CDR3 region has 15 residues. The V segment lost 6 bases and the J segment 1 base; nucleotides outside the gene matches: 6. The CDR3 spells CASRDGQAAKNIQYF. The CDR3 DNA is TGTGCCAGCAGGGACGGACAGGCGGCCAAAAACATTCAGTACTTC.

The chain employs TRBV3-1 and TRBJ2-3, with TRBD2 matching over 8 bases. In germline, CDR1 is LGHDT, CDR2 YNNKEL (reference sequence). CDR3 length equals 14 residues. V was clipped by 7 bases and J by 7 bases; unmatched bases: 10. CDR3 nucleotide sequence: TGTGCCAGCACTATAGCGGGGCGAGCGAATACGCAGTATTTT. This translates into CASTIAGRANTQYF.

This chain connects TRBV2 to TRBJ2-7, with D perhaps TRBD1 or TRBD2 (5 bases each). Trimming took off 2 bases at V and 1 base at J, with 15 bases between the two ends. This CDR3 region has 16 residues. Germline V CDR1 and CDR2: SNHLY, FYNNEI. The CDR3 sequence: CASSEMKGWGSYEQYF. CDR3 nucleotides: TGTGCCAGCAGTGAAATGAAGGGGTGGGGGTCCTACGAGCAGTACTTC.

This chain uses TRBV20-1 with TRBJ1-5; weak D call: TRBD1 (6 bases). Per the germline V gene, CDR1 is DFQATT and CDR2 is SNEGSKA (reference sequence). This CDR3 has 13 amino acids. Trimming shortened V by 3 bases and J by 8 bases, and 14 bases separated the two germline ends. CDR3 DNA sequence: TGCAGTGCTAGTCGGGGGCCAGGCGAGCCCCAGCATTTT. Translating gives CSASRGPGEPQHF.

This sequence joins TRBV6-2 or TRBV6-3 and TRBJ1-2; D gene uncertain. Germline lookup yields CDR1 MNHEY and CDR2 SVGEGT. This CDR3 is built from 14 residues. The V and J ends lost 4 bases and 4 bases respectively, with 13 bases between them. This chain's CDR3 is CASSSTGTSYGYTF. CDR3 sequence (DNA): TGTGCCAGCAGTTCAACGGGAACCTCCTATGGCTACACCTTC.

The sample holds one count of this clonotype. The chain carries TRBV9 and TRBJ2-5, with TRBD2 matching 10 bases. The CDR3 is made up of 17 amino acids. Trimming cost V 0 bases and J 5 bases; bases outside gene matches: 10. CDR1 and CDR2 (germline): SGDLS, YYNGEE. CDR3 loop: CASSVGRKREGLETQYF. The CDR3 DNA reads TGTGCCAGCAGCGTAGGGCGGAAGCGGGAGGGCCTGGAGACCCAGTACTTC.

The chain joins TRBV15 to TRBJ2-3, with TRBD1 matching 9 bases. V shed 1 base and J 2 bases; nucleotides not matched to a gene: 7. Germline CDR1 reads LNHNV; CDR2 reads YYDKDF (reference sequence). The CDR3 totals 17 residues. CDR3 DNA sequence: TGTGCCACCAGCAGAGCTCGGACAGGGGTTTCCACAGATACGCAGTATTTT. Protein product: CATSRARTGVSTDTQYF.

V is TRBV12-3 or TRBV12-4 and J is TRBJ1-1; TRBD1 matches at 8 bases. CDR3 length: 13 amino acids. V dropped 5 bases and J dropped 6; count of bases not matched to a gene: 5. The CDR3 DNA reads as TGTGCCAGCAGTCCCGACAGGGGCGCTGAAGCTTTCTTT. Translated: CASSPDRGAEAFF.

The genes are TRBV5-1 and TRBJ2-1; 9 nucleotides match TRBD2. Trimming at V came to 4 bases and at J to 8 bases, leaving 7 bases not matched to a gene. This CDR3 comprises 14 residues. In germline, CDR1 is SGHRS, CDR2 YFSETQ. In nucleotides, the CDR3 is TGCGCCAGCAGCGAACTAGCGGGTAAGGATGAGCAGTTCTTC. Translation gives CASSELAGKDEQFF.

The table lists this clonotype with a count of one. The J gene is TRBJ2-5, the V gene TRBV29-1; 9 bases map to TRBD2. This CDR3 spans 14 amino acids. Germline CDR1 SQVTM, CDR2 ANQGSEA. Trimming took 3 bases from V and 10 from J; bases not matched to a gene: 12. The CDR3 DNA follows: TGCAGCGTTGAGGGCGGGAGGGCCCGGAGTGGCCAGTACTTC. Its protein product is CSVEGGRARSGQYF.

This chain connects TRBV27 to TRBJ2-5; D unclear. Germline CDR1 reads MNHEY; CDR2 reads SMNVEV (reference sequence). V gave up 6 bases and J gave up 2 bases, with 10 bases separating them. The CDR3 has 13 residues. The CDR3 DNA reads as TGTGCCAGCAGGCCGAGGACGCAAGAGACCCAGTACTTC. Protein sequence: CASRPRTQETQYF.

The V and J genes are TRBV9 and TRBJ2-1; 7 bases are a match to TRBD2. This CDR3 contains 16 residues. Germline V gives CDR1 SGDLS, CDR2 YYNGEE. Trimming at V came to 0 bases and at J to 4 bases, leaving 7 bases not matched to a gene. The DNA for the CDR3 is TGTGCCAGCAGCGTAGTGGCTAGCGGCCCTTACAATGAGCAGTTCTTC. Translation gives CASSVVASGPYNEQFF.

The CDR3, as DNA: TGCGCCAGCAGCCAAGAAATACAACTGAGATTAGTAACCGGGGAGCTGTTTTTT. It specifies CASSQEIQLRLVTGELFF. J is TRBJ2-2 and V is TRBV4-1; D call uncertain. The V and J ends lost 0 bases and 5 bases respectively, with 19 bases between them. The CDR3 loop spans 18 amino acids. CDR1 is MGHRA, CDR2 YSYEKL, per germline.

The rearrangement links TRBV7-2 to TRBJ1-2, with unresolved D. Trimming cost V 5 bases and J 10 bases, with 23 bases left between them. Looked up from germline, CDR1 is SGHTA and CDR2 is FQGNSA. The CDR3 length is 15 residues. The CDR3 is CASSQQLTATRDYTF. The CDR3 DNA sequence: TGTGCCAGCAGCCAACAGTTAACAGCGACGCGGGACTACACCTTC.

The rearrangement uses TRBV20-1 and TRBJ1-2; TRBD1 might be the D (5 bases). Trimming stripped 8 bases from V and 6 bases from J, with 10 bases between. The germline V gene encodes CDR1 DFQATT and CDR2 SNEGSKA (reference sequence). CDR3 length: 10 residues. The CDR3 DNA follows: TGCAGTACGACAGAGGATGGCTACACCTTC. Protein product: CSTTEDGYTF.

Worth noting for this clonotype: The DNA is omitted, as the CDR3 cannot be located on it reliably, and the CDR3 follows TCRdb's listing. The gene calls are TRBV6-5 and TRBJ2-2; TRBD1, the table's D call, lacks a check against the DNA. CDR1 is MNHEY and CDR2 is SVGAGI in the germline V gene. The CDR3 length is 15 residues, termini included. The CDR3 sequence is CASSYRGETPGSCFF.

The chain couples TRBV12-3 or TRBV12-4 to TRBJ2-1; D perhaps matches TRBD2 (5 bases). Trimming shortened V by 4 bases and J by 9 bases, and 13 bases separated the two germline ends. The CDR3 spans 13 residues. This CDR3 reads CASSSQSGFEQFF. The CDR3 DNA follows: TGTGCCAGCAGTTCCCAAAGCGGATTTGAGCAGTTCTTC.

The chain employs TRBV6-2 or TRBV6-3 and TRBJ2-1, with 12 bases aligning to TRBD1. Losses at the gene ends were 4 bases for V and 6 bases for J; bases not matched to a gene: 10. This CDR3 has 17 amino acids. In germline, CDR1 is MNHEY, CDR2 SVGEGT. The CDR3 nucleotides are TGTGCCAGCAGTTCCAACCGGGACAGGGGGCCTATCAATGAGCAGTTCTTC. This translates into CASSSNRDRGPINEQFF.

V and J are TRBV7-2 and TRBJ2-7; TRBD1 agrees at 8 bases. V shed 5 bases and J 5 bases; nucleotides not matched to a gene: 5. The CDR3 has 13 amino acids. CDR1 and CDR2 (germline): SGHTA, FQGNSA. The CDR3 is CASSGQGGDEQYF. In DNA, the CDR3 is TGTGCCAGCAGCGGACAGGGAGGCGACGAGCAGTACTTC.